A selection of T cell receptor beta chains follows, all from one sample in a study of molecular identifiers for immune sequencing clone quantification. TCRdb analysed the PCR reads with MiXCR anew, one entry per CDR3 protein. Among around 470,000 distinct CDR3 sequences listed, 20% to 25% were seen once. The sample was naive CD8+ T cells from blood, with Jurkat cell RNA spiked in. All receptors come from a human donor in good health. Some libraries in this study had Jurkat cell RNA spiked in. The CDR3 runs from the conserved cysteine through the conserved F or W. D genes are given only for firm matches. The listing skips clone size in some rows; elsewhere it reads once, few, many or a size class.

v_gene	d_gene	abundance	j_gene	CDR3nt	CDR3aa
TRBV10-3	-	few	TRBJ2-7	TGTGCCATCAGTGAGTCGCTTTTTGGTGAATACGAGCAGTACTTC	CAISESLFGEYEQYF
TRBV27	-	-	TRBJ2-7	TGTGCCAGCACCCAAGGGCACCGGCCCTGCGAGCAGTACTTC	CASTQGHRPCEQYF
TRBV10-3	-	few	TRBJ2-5	TGTGCCATCAGTGACGTGGGGGGGCTGGAGACCCAGTACTTC	CAISDVGGLETQYF
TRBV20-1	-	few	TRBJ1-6	TGCAGTGCCGACGTGGGTGGTCCACCCCTCCACTTT	CSADVGGPPLHF
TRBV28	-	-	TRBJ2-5	TGTGCCAGCAGTTTCCCTGGGACCCAGTACTTC	CASSFPGTQYF
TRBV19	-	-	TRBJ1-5	TGTGCCACTTCGCGGGGGGTTCAGCCCCAGCATTTT	CATSRGVQPQHF
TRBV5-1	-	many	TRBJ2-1	TGCGCCAGCAGCTTGGCGTCAGGGAATGAGCAGTTCTTC	CASSLASGNEQFF
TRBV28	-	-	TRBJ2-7	TGTGCCAGCAGGGGCGGGGAACCCTCCTACGAGCAGTACTTC	CASRGGEPSYEQYF
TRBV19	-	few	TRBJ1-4	TGTGCCAGTAGTCCCAGATTCTCCGGTAATGAAAAACTGTTTTTT	CASSPRFSGNEKLFF
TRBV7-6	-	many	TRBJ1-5	TGTGCCAGCAGCCGGCTGGCAGCGATAACAAGCAATCAGCCCCAGCATTTT	CASSRLAAITSNQPQHF
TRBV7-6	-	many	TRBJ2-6	TGTGCCAGCAGCTTAGGACGTGTAGGCTCTGGGGCCAACGTCCTGACTTTC	CASSLGRVGSGANVLTF
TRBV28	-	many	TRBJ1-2	TGTGCCAGCAGTTTCATGGGTTCCTATGGCTACACCTTC	CASSFMGSYGYTF
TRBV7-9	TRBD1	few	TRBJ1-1	TGTGCCAGCAGCCTCGGCGAGGACAGGCGACCTTTGAACACTGAAGCTTTCTTT	CASSLGEDRRPLNTEAFF
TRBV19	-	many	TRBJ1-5	TGTGCCAGTAGTATTGCTGATTGGGGGCCCCAGCATTTT	CASSIADWGPQHF
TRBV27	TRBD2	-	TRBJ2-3	TGTGCCAGCAGCCCCTATAGCGGGAGTAGAGATACGCAGTATTTT	CASSPYSGSRDTQYF
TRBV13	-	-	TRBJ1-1	TGTGCCAGCAGCACCGTTGTGAACACTGAAGCTTTCTTT	CASSTVVNTEAFF
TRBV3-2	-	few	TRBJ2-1	TGTGCCAGCAGCCAAGTTCGGACTAGCGGGAGAAGGATCTCCTACAATGAGCAGTTCTTC	CASSQVRTSGRRISYNEQFF
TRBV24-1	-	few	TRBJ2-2	TGTGCCACCAGTGATTTGACCGGGGGCGAAACCGGGGAGCTGTTTTTT	CATSDLTGGETGELFF
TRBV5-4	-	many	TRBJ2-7	TGTGCCAGCAGCTTTGGTACCTACGAGCAGTACTTC	CASSFGTYEQYF
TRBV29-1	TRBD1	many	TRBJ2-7	TGCAGCGTTGAACGGGACAGCTACGAGCAGTACTTC	CSVERDSYEQYF
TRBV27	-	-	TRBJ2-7	TGTGCCAGCAGTTTGTCGGCAGGGAATCGCCACGAGCAGTACTTC	CASSLSAGNRHEQYF
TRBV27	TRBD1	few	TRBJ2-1	TGTGCCAGCAAACCAACAGGGGGCGCCTACAATGAGCAGTTCTTC	CASKPTGGAYNEQFF
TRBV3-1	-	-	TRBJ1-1	TGTGCCAGCAGCCAAGGCGCCGAGAACACTGAAGCTTTCTTT	CASSQGAENTEAFF
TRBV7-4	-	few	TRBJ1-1	TGTGGCAGCAGCTTAGGGACCACTGAAGCTTTCTTT	CGSSLGTTEAFF
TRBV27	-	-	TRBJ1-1	TGTGCCAGCAGACAAGGACGGGGGCGGACTGAAGCTTTCTTT	CASRQGRGRTEAFF
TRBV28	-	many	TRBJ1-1	TGTGCCAGCAGGTCGTCTAACGGGCTCAACACTGAAGCTTTCTTT	CASRSSNGLNTEAFF
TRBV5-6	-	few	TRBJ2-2	TGTGCCAGCAGCTTGGGAGCAGGGACGGGGTACACCGGGGAGCTGTTTTTT	CASSLGAGTGYTGELFF
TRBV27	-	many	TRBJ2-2	TGTGCCAGCAGGGTGGACGAGAACACCGGGGAGCTGTTTTTT	CASRVDENTGELFF